Below are 5 T cell receptor beta chains sequenced from a single sample in a study of T-cell reconstitution after alpha-beta-depleted transplantation in children. For TCRbeta, the library was prepared with unique molecular identifiers. TCRdb fed the PCR reads into MiXCR, producing one record per CDR3 protein. Of 190,000 or so distinct CDR3 sequences in the sample, roughly 6% were seen once. The sample consisted of PBMCs, taken before TCRalphabeta/CD19-depleted stem cell transplant. The receptors were sampled from a girl less than two years old with combined immunodeficiency, due to receive a stem cell transplant.

In the case of this clonotype: Being one base from a much bigger clone, this may be a read error. The conserved final phenylalanine or tryptophan is absent from the CDR3, which likely points to a read error. V usage is TRBV28 and J usage is TRBJ1-2; D might be TRBD1 (6 bases). V was clipped by 2 bases and J by 5 bases, with 12 bases between them. This CDR3 has 14 amino acids. Germline V lookup: CDR1 MDHEN, CDR2 SYDVKM. The DNA of the CDR3 is TGTGCCAGCAGTTTACCCAGGGGATCTTATGGCTACACCTAC. Protein: CASSLPRGSYGYTY.

The sample holds many counts of this clonotype. CDR3 nucleotides: TGTGCCAGCAGTGCAAGGGCCGGGAATACGAACACTGAAGCTTTCTTT. It encodes CASSARAGNTNTEAFF. This sequence joins TRBV6-2 or TRBV6-3 and TRBJ1-1, with D hard to call. Deletions cut 5 bases from V and 1 base from J, with 17 bases between. The CDR3 runs to 16 residues. Germline assignment: CDR1 MNHEY and CDR2 SVGEGT.

This clonotype has at least ten counts. The chain uses TRBV4-3 and TRBJ1-2; TRBD1 is a possible D gene (6 bases). CDR1 and CDR2 from the germline V gene are LGHNA and YSLEER. V lost 2 bases and J lost 2, with 9 bases in between. The CDR3 is 14 amino acids. The CDR3 region has the DNA TGCGCCAGCAGCCAAACCCAGGGGAACTATGGCTACACCTTC. It translates to CASSQTQGNYGYTF.

Many counts were recorded for this clonotype. The V gene is TRBV7-8, the J gene TRBJ2-1, with 9 bases matching TRBD2. V was pared by 2 bases and J by 7 bases, with 9 bases of the junction left unmatched. CDR1 is SGHVS, CDR2 FQNEAQ, per germline. There are 16 residues in the CDR3. The CDR3 DNA is TGTGCCAGCAGCTTACTTGGCGGGGGGGCGGGGAATGAGCAGTTCTTC. Translation gives CASSLLGGGAGNEQFF.

This clonotype was picked up many times. The gene calls are TRBV12-3 or TRBV12-4 and TRBJ2-3; D is perhaps TRBD1 or TRBD2 (7 bases each). The CDR3 has 19 residues. V was shortened by 6 bases and J by 2 bases, with 27 bases between the two germline ends. The CDR3 region has the DNA TGTGCCAGCAGCCCCCCCGGGGGGACAGCTAATTTAGCCACAGATACGCAGTATTTT. Amino acids: CASSPPGGTANLATDTQYF.